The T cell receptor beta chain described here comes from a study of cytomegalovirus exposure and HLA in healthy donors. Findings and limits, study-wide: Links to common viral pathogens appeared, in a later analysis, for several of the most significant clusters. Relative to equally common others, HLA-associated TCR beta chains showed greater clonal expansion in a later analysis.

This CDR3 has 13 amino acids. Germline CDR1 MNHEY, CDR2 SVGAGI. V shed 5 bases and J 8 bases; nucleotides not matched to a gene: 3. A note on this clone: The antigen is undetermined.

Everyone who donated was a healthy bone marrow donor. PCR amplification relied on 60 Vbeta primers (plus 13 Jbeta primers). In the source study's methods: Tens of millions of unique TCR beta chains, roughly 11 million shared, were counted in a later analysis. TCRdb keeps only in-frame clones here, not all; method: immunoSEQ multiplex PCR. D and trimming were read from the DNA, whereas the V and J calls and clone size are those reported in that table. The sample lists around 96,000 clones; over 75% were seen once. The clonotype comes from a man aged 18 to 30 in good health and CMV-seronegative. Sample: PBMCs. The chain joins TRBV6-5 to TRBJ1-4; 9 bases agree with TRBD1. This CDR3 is CASSGTGNEKLFF. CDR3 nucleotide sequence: TGTGCCAGCAGTGGGACAGGGAACGAAAAACTGTTTTTT.